These 6 T cell receptor beta chains were all obtained from the same sample, sequenced in a study of cytomegalovirus exposure and HLA in healthy donors. The PCR was carried out with 60 Vbeta primers and 13 Jbeta primers. Sequencing used immunoSEQ multiplex PCR; TCRdb keeps in-frame clones, though not all of them. The table records 100,000 to 150,000 clones, 78% of them present only once. The sequenced sample was PBMCs. The receptors shown here come from a female donor in good health and CMV-seronegative.

This clone was detected a few times. The chain carries TRBV7-5 and TRBJ2-7; the D call in the table, TRBD2, was not verified against the DNA. TRBV7-5 is tagged as a pseudogene. The CDR3 runs 18 residues. The CDR3 protein is CARSLGGLAGMESYEQYF. The DNA for the CDR3 is TGTGCCAGAAGCTTAGGGGGACTAGCGGGAATGGAGTCCTACGAGCAGTACTTC.

This clone has more than one count but fewer than ten. This chain uses TRBV7-2 with TRBJ1-4, with a weak D call TRBD1 (5 bases). Looked up from germline, CDR1 is SGHTA and CDR2 is FQGNSA. The CDR3 covers 14 residues. Trimming left V 6 bases short and J 4 bases short, with 12 bases between. CDR3 in amino acids: CASSQGPFNEKLFF. The CDR3 nucleotides are TGTGCCAGCAGTCAGGGCCCCTTTAATGAAAAACTGTTTTTT.

As for this clone: A read error may account for a junction end that differs from germline. CDR3 in DNA: TGTGCCATCAGTGATGAGGAGGGTGGCCACACCTTC. It translates to CAISDEEGGHTF. This sequence joins TRBV10-3 and TRBJ1-2; unclear D gene. The germline CDR1 and CDR2 sequences are ENHRY and SYGVKD. The CDR3 has 12 amino acids.

The chain combines TRBV6-5 with TRBJ1-4, with 8 bases fitting TRBD1. CDR3 length equals 15 residues. Germline V gene sequence: CDR1 MNHEY, CDR2 SVGAGI. The V gene end was trimmed by 0 bases and the J gene end by 7 bases; junction bases not matched to a gene: 4. The CDR3 sequence: CASSYSTGVVEKLFF. The DNA for the CDR3 is TGTGCCAGCAGTTACTCGACAGGGGTGGTTGAAAAACTGTTTTTT.

The chain uses TRBV9 and TRBJ2-7; TRBD2 agrees at 12 bases. Per germline, CDR1 SGDLS and CDR2 YYNGEE. The J segment lost 0 bases and the V segment lost 4 bases, leaving 5 bases of the junction unmatched. The CDR3 consists of 16 residues. In nucleotides, the CDR3 is TGTGCCAGCAGCCGCGGACTAGCGGGAAACTCCTACGAGCAGTACTTC. Translated: CASSRGLAGNSYEQYF.

The J gene is TRBJ1-1, the V gene TRBV6-5; 8 nucleotides line up with TRBD1. CDR1 is MNHEY, CDR2 SVGAGI, per germline. The CDR3 is made up of 13 amino acids. J lost 5 bases, V lost 6 bases, and 5 bases had no gene match. In nucleotides, the CDR3 is TGTGCCAGCAGCCACAGGGGGTATACTGAAGCTTTCTTT. As protein: CASSHRGYTEAFF.